The clone carrying this T cell receptor beta chain was observed at least ten times. Time point of the sample: sample taken at primary tumor resection. TCRdb used MiXCR to reprocess the 5' RACE reads, holding one entry per CDR3 protein. The sample lists around 63,000 distinct CDR3 sequences; nearly 6.5% were seen once. CDR3 length equals 13 residues. Trimming removed 6 bases from V and 8 bases from J; junction bases left unmatched: 3. Germline CDR1 reads ENHRY; CDR2 reads SYGVKD. The data originate from a study of spatial heterogeneity in lung cancer. Across the study: Among detected sequences, beta-chain ones consistently exceeded alpha-chain ones in number. Averaged across combinations, each unique TCR and UMI pairing appeared more than ten times in raw reads, which were uncorrected.

Sample: PBMCs, taken at surgery. The clonotype comes from a female donor with early-stage non-small cell lung cancer. This chain links TRBV10-3 with TRBJ1-6; TRBD1 matches 8 bases. The CDR3 here is CAIRGTGDSPLHF. CDR3 DNA sequence: TGTGCCATCAGGGGGACAGGAGATTCACCCCTCCACTTT.